This T cell receptor beta chain was sequenced in a study of identical twins. The trim removed 0 bases at V and 5 bases at J, leaving 5 bases unmatched. The CDR3 totals 16 residues. The germline CDR1 and CDR2 sequences are LGHNA and YSLEER. This clonotype was counted only a few times. TCRdb itself ran the 5' RACE reads through MiXCR, one entry per CDR3 protein. Here the sample spans some 560,000 distinct CDR3 sequences, more than 9% being singletons. These data were also reused for a study on yellow fever vaccine responses in identical twins.

This rearrangement joins TRBV4-3 to TRBJ2-1; TRBD2 aligns across 9 bases. Sequencing input: PBMCs. This clonotype was sampled from a woman aged 18-29 years in good health. The CDR3 here is CASSQDYGGGDNEQFF. The CDR3 DNA reads TGCGCCAGCAGCCAAGATTACGGCGGGGGGGACAATGAGCAGTTCTTC.